This T cell receptor beta chain stems from a study of blood T cell repertoires in COVID-19. Background on the study: Sample material is recorded as cDNA or gDNA derived from T cells, B-cell-depleted T cells, or PBMCs.

The germline CDR1 and CDR2 sequences are MNHEY and SVGAGI. Trimming pared 2 bases from V and 7 bases from J, leaving 15 bases between. The CDR3 contains 15 residues. The table came from immunoSEQ multiplex PCR; TCRdb's copy has only in-frame clones and leaves some out. Of approximately 140,000 clones listed, around 90% are singletons. This chain links TRBV6-5 with TRBJ2-1; tentatively, D is TRBD1 (6 bases). This TCR was recovered from a woman aged 55-70 years with active or convalescent COVID-19. The sample was peripheral blood. DNA of the CDR3: TGTGCCAGCAGTTACCGACGGACAGTGGGGAATGAGCAGTTCTTC. Protein: CASSYRRTVGNEQFF.